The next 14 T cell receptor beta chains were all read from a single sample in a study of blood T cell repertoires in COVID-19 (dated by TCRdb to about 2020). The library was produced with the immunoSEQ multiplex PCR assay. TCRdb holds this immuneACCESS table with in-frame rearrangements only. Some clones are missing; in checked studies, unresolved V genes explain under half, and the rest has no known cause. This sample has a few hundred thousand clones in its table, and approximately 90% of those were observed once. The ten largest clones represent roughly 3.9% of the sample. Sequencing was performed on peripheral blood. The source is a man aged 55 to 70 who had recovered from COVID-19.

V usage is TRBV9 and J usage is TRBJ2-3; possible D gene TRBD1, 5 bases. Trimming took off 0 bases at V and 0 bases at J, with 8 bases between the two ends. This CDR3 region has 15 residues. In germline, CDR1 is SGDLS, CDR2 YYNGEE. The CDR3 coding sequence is TGTGCCAGCAGCGTAGAAGGGGCCAGCACAGATACGCAGTATTTT. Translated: CASSVEGASTDTQYF.

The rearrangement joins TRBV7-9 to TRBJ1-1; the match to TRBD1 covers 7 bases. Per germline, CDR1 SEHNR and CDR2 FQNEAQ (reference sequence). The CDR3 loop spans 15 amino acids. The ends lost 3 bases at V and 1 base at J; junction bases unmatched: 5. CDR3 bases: TGTGCCAGCAGCTTTAGGACAGGTTGGAACACTGAAGCTTTCTTT. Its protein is CASSFRTGWNTEAFF.

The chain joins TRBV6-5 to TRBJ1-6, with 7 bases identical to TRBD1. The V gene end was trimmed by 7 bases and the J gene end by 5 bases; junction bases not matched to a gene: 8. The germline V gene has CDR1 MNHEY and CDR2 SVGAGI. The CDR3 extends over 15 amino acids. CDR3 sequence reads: CASTYRDRHNSPLHF. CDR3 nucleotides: TGTGCCAGCACGTATCGGGACAGACATAATTCACCCCTCCACTTT.

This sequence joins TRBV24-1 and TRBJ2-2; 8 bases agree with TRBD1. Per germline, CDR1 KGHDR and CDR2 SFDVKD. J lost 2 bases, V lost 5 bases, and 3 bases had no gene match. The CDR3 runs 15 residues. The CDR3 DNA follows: TGTGCCACCAGTGCCACAGGGGGAAACACCGGGGAGCTGTTTTTT. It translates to CATSATGGNTGELFF.

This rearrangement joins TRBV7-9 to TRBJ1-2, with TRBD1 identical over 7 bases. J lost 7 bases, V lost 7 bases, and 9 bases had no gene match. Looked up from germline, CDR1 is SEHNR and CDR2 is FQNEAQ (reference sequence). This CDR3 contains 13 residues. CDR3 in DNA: TGTGCCAGCACCCGGGACAGATCCTCTGGCTACACCTTC. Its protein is CASTRDRSSGYTF.

CDR3 protein: CASSYNRGLVYGYTF. The DNA for the CDR3 is TGTGCCAGCAGTTATAACAGGGGCCTGGTCTATGGCTACACCTTC. The chain joins TRBV6-2 or TRBV6-3 to TRBJ1-2; 7 bases agree with TRBD1. V lost 3 bases, J lost 4 bases, and 8 bases stayed unmatched. The CDR3 consists of 15 residues. Germline loops: CDR1 MNHEY, CDR2 SVGEGT.

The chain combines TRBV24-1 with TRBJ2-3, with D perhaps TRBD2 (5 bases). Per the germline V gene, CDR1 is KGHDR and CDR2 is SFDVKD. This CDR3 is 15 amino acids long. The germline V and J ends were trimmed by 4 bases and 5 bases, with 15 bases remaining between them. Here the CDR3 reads CATSDAGPGKDTQYF. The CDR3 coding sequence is TGTGCCACCAGTGACGCGGGCCCGGGGAAAGATACGCAGTATTTT.

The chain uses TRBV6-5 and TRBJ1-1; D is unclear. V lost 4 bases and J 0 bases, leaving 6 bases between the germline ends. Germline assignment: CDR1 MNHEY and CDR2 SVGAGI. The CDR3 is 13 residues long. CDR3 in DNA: TGTGCCAGCAGTTCGACAATGAACACTGAAGCTTTCTTT. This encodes CASSSTMNTEAFF.

CDR3 bases: TGTGCCAGCTCACTCACTGGGGGGGCTGGGGGCACAGATACGCAGTATTTT. Its protein is CASSLTGGAGGTDTQYF. The chain joins TRBV18 to TRBJ2-3; tentative D call: TRBD2 (7 bases). The CDR3 spans 17 residues. V lost 4 bases and J lost 1, with 18 bases in between. In germline, CDR1 is KGHSH, CDR2 LQKENI.

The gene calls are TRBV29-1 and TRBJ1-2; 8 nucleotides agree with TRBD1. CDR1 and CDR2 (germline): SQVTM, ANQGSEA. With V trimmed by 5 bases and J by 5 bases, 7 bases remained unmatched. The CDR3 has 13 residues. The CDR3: CSVYRDRPYGYTF. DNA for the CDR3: TGCAGCGTTTACCGGGACAGGCCTTATGGCTACACCTTC.

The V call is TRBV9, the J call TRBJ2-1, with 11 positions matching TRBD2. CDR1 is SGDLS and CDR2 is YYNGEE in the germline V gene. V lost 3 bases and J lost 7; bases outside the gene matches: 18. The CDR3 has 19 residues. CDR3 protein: CASSAQEYSSGGLGNEQFF. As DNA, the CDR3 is TGTGCCAGCAGCGCCCAAGAATACTCTAGCGGGGGGTTAGGAAATGAGCAGTTCTTC. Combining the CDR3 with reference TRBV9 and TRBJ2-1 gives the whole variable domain DSGVTQTPKHLITATGQRVTLRCSPRSGDLSVYWYQQSLDQGLQFLIQYYNGEERAKGNILERFSAQQFPDLHSELNLSSLELGDSALYFCASSAQEYSSGGLGNEQFFGPGTRLTVL.

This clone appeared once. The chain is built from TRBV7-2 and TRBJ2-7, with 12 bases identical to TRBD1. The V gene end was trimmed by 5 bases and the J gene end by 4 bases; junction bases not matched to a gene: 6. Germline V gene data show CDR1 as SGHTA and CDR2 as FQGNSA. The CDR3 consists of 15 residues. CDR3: CASSNRDRGHYEQYF. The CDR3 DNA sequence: TGTGCCAGCAGCAACCGGGACAGGGGGCATTACGAGCAGTACTTC.

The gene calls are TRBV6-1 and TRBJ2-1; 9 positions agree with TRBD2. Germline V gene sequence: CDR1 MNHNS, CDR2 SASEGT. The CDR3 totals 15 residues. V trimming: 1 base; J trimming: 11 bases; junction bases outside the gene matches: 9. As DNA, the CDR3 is TGTGCCAGCAGTGAAGGGGCGGGGGGGCTCCCGCAGCAGTTCTTC. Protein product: CASSEGAGGLPQQFF.

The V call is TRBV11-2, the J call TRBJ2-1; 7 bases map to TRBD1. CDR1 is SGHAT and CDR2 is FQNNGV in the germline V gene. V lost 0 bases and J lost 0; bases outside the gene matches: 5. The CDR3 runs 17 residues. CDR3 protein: CASSLETGLSSYNEQFF. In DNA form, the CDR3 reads TGTGCCAGCAGCTTAGAGACAGGGTTGAGCTCCTACAATGAGCAGTTCTTC.